The sequence of this T cell receptor (beta chain) was determined in a study of T cell responses to AZD1222 COVID-19 vaccine. CDR3 length: 12 amino acids. From germline, CDR1 is WNHNN and CDR2 SYGVQD (reference sequence). Data came from immunoSEQ multiplex PCR; TCRdb stores just in-frame clones and leaves some out. The sample holds approximately 84,000 clones, roughly four fifths seen once. Overall study results and limits: Breadth and depth of Spike-specific TCRs rose after two AZD1222 doses. Mostly white British, mostly female donors; authors suggested clonal diversity may be underestimated.

This clone was picked up a small number of times. Antigen: not known. This sequence originates from an adult who received the AZD1222 COVID-19 vaccine. The genes are TRBV10-1 and TRBJ2-7, with 7 bases identical to TRBD2. The starting material was peripheral blood, obtained 28 days after the second AZD1222 dose. The CDR3 region has the DNA TGCGGGTGGCGGGAGCGCCCCTACGAGCAGTACTTC. Translated: CGWRERPYEQYF.